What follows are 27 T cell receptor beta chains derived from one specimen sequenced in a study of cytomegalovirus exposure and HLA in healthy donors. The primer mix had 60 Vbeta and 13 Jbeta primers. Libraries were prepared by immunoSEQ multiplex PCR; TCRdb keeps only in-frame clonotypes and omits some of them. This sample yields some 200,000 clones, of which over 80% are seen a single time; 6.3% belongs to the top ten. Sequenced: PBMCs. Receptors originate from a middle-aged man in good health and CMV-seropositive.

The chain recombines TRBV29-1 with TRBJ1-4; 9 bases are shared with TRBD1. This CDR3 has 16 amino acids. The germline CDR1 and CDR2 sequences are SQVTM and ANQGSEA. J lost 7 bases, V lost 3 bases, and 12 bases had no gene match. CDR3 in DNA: TGCAGCGTTGAGAGCACCACAGGGGGCAAAGGTGAAAAACTGTTTTTT. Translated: CSVESTTGGKGEKLFF.

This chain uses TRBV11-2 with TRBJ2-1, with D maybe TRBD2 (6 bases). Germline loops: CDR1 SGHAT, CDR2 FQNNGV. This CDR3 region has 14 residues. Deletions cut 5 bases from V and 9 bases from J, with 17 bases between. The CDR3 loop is CASSPGLNRGEQFF. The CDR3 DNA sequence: TGTGCCAGCAGCCCGGGACTCAATCGCGGTGAGCAGTTCTTC. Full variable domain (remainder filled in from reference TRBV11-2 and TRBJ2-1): EAGVAQSPRYKIIEKRQSVAFWCNPISGHATLYWYQQILGQGPKLLIQFQNNGVVDDSQLPKDRFSAERLKGVDSTLKIQPAKLEDSAVYLCASSPGLNRGEQFFGPGTRLTVL.

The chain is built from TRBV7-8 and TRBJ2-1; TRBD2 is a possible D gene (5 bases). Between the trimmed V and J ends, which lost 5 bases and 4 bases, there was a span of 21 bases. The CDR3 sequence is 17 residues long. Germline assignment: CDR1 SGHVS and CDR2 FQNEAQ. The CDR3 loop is CASSPFTGILDYNEQFF. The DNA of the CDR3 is TGTGCCAGCAGCCCCTTCACCGGGATCTTAGATTACAATGAGCAGTTCTTC.

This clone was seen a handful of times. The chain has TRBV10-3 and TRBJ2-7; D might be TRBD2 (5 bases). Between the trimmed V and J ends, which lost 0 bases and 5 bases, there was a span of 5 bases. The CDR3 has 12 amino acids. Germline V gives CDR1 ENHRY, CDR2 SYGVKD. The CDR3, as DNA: TGTGCCATCAGTGAGTCCGGGGACGAGCAGTACTTC. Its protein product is CAISESGDEQYF.

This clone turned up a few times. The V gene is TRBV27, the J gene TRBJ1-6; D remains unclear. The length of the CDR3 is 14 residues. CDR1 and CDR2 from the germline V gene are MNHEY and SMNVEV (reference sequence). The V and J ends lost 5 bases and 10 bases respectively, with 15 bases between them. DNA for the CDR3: TGTGCCAGCAGTCCGCCGGGTGTTCGGTCACCCCTCCACTTT. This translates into CASSPPGVRSPLHF.

The CDR3 sequence is CASSEPGQGYTEAFF. As DNA, the CDR3 is TGTGCCAGCAGCGAACCGGGACAGGGTTACACTGAAGCTTTCTTT. This chain connects TRBV5-4 to TRBJ1-1; 9 positions agree with TRBD1. The CDR3 runs to 15 residues. Germline V CDR1 and CDR2: SGHNT, YYREEE (reference sequence). J was trimmed by 3 bases and V by 4 bases; bases with no gene match: 7.

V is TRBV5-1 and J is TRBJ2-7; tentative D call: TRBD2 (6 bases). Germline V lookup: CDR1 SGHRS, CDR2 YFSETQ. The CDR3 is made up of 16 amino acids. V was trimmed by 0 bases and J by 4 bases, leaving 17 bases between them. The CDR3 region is CASSLGAAGSRYEQYF. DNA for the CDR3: TGCGCCAGCAGCTTGGGGGCGGCGGGGTCTCGGTACGAGCAGTACTTC.

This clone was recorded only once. CDR3 amino acids: CAWSPVAGINYGYTF. For the CDR3, the DNA is TGTGCCTGGAGTCCTGTGGCCGGGATTAACTATGGCTACACCTTC. The J gene is TRBJ1-2, the V gene TRBV30; no clear D gene. The CDR3 has 15 residues. Per the germline V gene, CDR1 is GTSNPN and CDR2 is SVGIG (reference sequence). The germline V and J ends were trimmed by 2 bases and 1 base, with 14 bases remaining between them.

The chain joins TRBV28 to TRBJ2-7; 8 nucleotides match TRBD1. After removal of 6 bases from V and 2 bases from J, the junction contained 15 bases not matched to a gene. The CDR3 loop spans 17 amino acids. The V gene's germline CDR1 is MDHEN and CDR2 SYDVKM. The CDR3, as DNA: TGTGCCAGCAGCCCCCCGGTTCGGGGACAGGACCCCTACGAGCAGTACTTC. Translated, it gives CASSPPVRGQDPYEQYF.

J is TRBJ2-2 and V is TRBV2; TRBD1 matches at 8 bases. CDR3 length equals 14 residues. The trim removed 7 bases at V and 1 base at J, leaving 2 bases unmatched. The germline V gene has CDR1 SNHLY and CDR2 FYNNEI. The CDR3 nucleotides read TGTGCCAGCACGGACAGGGTGAACACCGGGGAGCTGTTTTTT. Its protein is CASTDRVNTGELFF.

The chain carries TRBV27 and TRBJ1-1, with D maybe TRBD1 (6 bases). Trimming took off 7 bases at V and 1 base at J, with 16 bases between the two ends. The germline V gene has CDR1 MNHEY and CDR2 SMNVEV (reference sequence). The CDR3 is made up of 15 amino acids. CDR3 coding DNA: TGTGCCAGCAAAGACGTACAGGGATCGAACACTGAAGCTTTCTTT. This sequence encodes CASKDVQGSNTEAFF.

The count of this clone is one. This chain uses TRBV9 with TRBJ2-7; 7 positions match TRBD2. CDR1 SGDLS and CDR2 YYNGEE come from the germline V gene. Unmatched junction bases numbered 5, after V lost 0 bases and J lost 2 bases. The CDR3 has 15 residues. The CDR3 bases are TGTGCCAGCAGCGTAGCGGGGGGTGCGCCCTACGAGCAGTACTTC. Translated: CASSVAGGAPYEQYF.

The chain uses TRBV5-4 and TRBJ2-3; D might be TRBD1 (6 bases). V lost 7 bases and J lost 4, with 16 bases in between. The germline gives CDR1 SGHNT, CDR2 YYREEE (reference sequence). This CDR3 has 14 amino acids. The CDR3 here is CASAILRGADTQYF. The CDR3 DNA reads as TGTGCCAGCGCGATTCTCAGGGGCGCAGATACGCAGTATTTT.

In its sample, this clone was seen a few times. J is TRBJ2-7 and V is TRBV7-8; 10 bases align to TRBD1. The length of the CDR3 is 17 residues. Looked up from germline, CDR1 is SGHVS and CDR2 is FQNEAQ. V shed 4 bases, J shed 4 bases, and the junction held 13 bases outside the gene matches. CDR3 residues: CASSSGLDRGLVYEQYF. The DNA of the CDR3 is TGTGCCAGCAGCTCCGGCCTAGACAGGGGGCTAGTTTACGAGCAGTACTTC.

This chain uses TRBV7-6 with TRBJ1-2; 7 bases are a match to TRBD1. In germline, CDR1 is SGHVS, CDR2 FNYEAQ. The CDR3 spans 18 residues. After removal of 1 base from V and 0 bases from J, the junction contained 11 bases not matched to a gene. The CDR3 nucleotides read TGTGCCAGCAGCTTAGTCGTTCAGGACAGGAGAGCTAACTATGGCTACACCTTC. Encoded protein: CASSLVVQDRRANYGYTF.

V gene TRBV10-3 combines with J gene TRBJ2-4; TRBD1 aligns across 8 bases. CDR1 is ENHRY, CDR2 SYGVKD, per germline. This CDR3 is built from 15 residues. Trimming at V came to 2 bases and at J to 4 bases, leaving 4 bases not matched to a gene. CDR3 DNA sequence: TGTGCCATCAGTGAGCCGGACAGGGCTAAAAACATTCAGTACTTC. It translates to CAISEPDRAKNIQYF.

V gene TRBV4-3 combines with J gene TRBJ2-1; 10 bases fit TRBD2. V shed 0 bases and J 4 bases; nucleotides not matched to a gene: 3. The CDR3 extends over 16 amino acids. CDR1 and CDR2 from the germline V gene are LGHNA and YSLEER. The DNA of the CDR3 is TGCGCCAGCAGCCAAGAAATAGCGGGGGGATACAATGAGCAGTTCTTC. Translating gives CASSQEIAGGYNEQFF.

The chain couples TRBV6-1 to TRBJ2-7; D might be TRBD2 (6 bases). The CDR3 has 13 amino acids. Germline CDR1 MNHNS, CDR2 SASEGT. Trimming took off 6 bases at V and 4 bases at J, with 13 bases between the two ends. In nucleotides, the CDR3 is TGTGCCAGCAGGGGGGGAGACAGTTACGAGCAGTACTTC. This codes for CASRGGDSYEQYF.

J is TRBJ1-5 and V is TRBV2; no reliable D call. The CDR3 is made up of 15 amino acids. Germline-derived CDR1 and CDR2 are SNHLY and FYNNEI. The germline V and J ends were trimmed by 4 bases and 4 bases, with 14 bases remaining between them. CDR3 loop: CASSGGNHLNQPQHF. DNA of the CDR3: TGTGCCAGCAGTGGAGGGAACCATCTAAATCAGCCCCAGCATTTT.

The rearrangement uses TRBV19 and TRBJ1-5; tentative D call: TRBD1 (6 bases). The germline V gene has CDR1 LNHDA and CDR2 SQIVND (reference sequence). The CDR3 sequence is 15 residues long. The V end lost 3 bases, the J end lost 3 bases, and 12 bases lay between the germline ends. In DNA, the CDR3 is TGTGCCAGTAGTATCAGCGGACAGCACAATCAGCCCCAGCATTTT. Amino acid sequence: CASSISGQHNQPQHF.

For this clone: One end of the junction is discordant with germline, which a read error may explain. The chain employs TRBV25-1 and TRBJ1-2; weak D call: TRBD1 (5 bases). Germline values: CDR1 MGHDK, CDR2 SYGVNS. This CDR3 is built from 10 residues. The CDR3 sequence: CASSLGTVFF. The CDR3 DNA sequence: TGTGCCAGCAGTTTGGGGACTGTATTCTTC.

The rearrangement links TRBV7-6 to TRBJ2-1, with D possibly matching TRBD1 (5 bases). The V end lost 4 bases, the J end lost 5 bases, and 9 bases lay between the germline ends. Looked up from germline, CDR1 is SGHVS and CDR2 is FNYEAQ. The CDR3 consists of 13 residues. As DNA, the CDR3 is TGTGCCAGCAGCTCACGACAGAACAATGAGCAGTTCTTC. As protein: CASSSRQNNEQFF.

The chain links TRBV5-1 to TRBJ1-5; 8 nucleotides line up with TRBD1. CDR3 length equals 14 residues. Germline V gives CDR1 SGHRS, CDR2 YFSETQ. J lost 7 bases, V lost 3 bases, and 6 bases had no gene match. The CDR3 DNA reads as TGCGCCAGCAGCTCCGGACAGGGCGGCCAGCCCCAGCATTTT. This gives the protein CASSSGQGGQPQHF.

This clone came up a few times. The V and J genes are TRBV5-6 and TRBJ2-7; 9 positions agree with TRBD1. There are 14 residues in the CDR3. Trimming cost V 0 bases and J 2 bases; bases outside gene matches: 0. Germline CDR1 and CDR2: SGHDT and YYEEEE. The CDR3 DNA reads TGTGCCAGCAGCTTGGGACAGGGGGCCTACGAGCAGTACTTC. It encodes CASSLGQGAYEQYF.

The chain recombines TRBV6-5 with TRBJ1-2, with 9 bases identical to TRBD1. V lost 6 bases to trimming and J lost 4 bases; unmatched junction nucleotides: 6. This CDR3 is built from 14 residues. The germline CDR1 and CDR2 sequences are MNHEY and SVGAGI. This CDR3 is CASSPGTGSYGYTF. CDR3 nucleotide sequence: TGTGCCAGCAGCCCCGGGACAGGGTCCTATGGCTACACCTTC.

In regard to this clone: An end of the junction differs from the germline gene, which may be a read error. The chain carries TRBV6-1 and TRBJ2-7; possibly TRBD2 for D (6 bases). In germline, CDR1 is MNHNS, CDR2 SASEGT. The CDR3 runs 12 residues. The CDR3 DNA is TGTGCCAGCAGTCCGCGAGGGGAGGAGGAATCATTC. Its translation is CASSPRGEEESF.

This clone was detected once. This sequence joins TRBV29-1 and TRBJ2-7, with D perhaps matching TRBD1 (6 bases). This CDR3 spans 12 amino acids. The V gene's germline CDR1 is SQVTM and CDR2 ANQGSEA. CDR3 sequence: CGSWGPSYEQYF. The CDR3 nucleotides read TGCGGAAGCTGGGGGCCGTCCTACGAGCAGTACTTC.